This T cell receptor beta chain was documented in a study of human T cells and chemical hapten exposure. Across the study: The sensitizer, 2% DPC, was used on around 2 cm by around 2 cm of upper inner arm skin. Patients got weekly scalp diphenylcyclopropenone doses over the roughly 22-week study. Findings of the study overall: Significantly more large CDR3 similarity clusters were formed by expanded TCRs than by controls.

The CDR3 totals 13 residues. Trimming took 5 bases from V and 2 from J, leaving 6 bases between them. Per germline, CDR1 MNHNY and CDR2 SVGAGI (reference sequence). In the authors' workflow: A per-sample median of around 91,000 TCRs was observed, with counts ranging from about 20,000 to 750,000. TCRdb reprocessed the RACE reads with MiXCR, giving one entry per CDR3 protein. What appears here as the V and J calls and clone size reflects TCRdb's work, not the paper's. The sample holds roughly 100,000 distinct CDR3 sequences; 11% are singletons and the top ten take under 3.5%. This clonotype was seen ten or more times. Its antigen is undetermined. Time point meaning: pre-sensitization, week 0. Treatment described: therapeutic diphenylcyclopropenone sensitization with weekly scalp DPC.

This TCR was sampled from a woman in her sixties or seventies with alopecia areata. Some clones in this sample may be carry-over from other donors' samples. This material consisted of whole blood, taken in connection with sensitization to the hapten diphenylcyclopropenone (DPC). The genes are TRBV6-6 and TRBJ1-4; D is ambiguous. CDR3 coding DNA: TGTGCCAGCAGTCGTTACACTAATGAAAAACTGTTTTTT. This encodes CASSRYTNEKLFF.